One sample yielded the 30 T cell receptor beta chains listed below, sequenced in a study of tumor and adjacent non-tumor tissue in lung cancer. A modified ARM-PCR protocol with three rounds of nested PCR amplified TCRbeta. TCRdb processed the multiplex PCR reads anew with MiXCR; each CDR3 protein has one entry. The sample lists about 98,000 distinct CDR3 sequences; more than 80% were seen once. No cell sorting was done before RNA was extracted from the tissue. This non-tumor lung sample came from over 3 cm beyond the tumor edge. Material for sequencing was distant non-tumor lung tissue. The receptor source for this set is a man aged 60-69 years with small cell lung cancer.

The chain joins TRBV24-1 to TRBJ2-3; D perhaps matches TRBD2 (5 bases). The V and J ends lost 3 bases and 3 bases respectively, with 15 bases between them. Germline assignment: CDR1 KGHDR and CDR2 SFDVKD. The CDR3 has 16 residues. CDR3 nucleotides: TGTGCCACCAGTGATCCAGCCCTAGCTAGAACAGATACGCAGTATTTT. It encodes CATSDPALARTDTQYF.

The chain has TRBV6-8 and TRBJ2-3, with 9 bases identical to TRBD2. The CDR3 is 14 amino acids. Germline trimming cut 3 bases from V and 14 bases from J; bases unmatched to any gene: 12. Germline CDR1 reads MNHGY; CDR2 reads SAAAGT. The CDR3 here is CASSYAGGTDKLYF. The CDR3 DNA is TGTGCCAGCAGTTATGCGGGAGGGACAGATAAGCTGTATTTT.

Regarding this clonotype: The junction shows a germline mismatch at one end, possibly a read error. The genes are TRBV11-2 and TRBJ2-3; weak D call: TRBD2 (6 bases). The CDR3 covers 15 residues. Germline assignment: CDR1 SGHAT and CDR2 FQNNGV. CDR3 nucleotide sequence: TGTGTCAGCAGCTCCGGGTGGATTGCGGGACATACGCAGTATTTT. It translates to CVSSSGWIAGHTQYF.

This clonotype was observed many times. The gene calls are TRBV5-1 and TRBJ2-3; D is uncertain. This CDR3 spans 14 amino acids. V lost 4 bases, J lost 5 bases, and 14 bases lay in between. The germline gives CDR1 SGHRS, CDR2 YFSETQ. The CDR3 nucleotides are TGCGCCAGCAGCCCCGTCTCGGGCAAAGATACGCAGTATTTT. This codes for CASSPVSGKDTQYF.

About this clonotype itself: One base away lies a much larger clone, so this may be a sequencing read error. This chain joins TRBV13 and TRBJ2-3; a weak D match, TRBD1 (6 bases). V lost 5 bases and J lost 1, with 10 bases in between. In germline, CDR1 is PRHDT, CDR2 FYEKMQ (reference sequence). CDR3 length: 14 residues. The CDR3 protein is CASSPRQGTDTQYF. As DNA, the CDR3 is TGTGCCAGCAGCCCCCGACAGGGCACAGATACGCAGTATTTT.

This clonotype was detected a few times. Here the CDR3 omits its conserved ending phenylalanine or tryptophan, so a read error is the likely source. The CDR3 reads CASTHQGQGAGEQYL. CDR3 nucleotide sequence: TGTGCCAGCACTCATCAAGGACAGGGGGCTGGTGAGCAGTACCTC. The genes are TRBV11-2 and TRBJ2-7, with 11 bases identical to TRBD1. Germline V lookup: CDR1 SGHAT, CDR2 FQNNGV. V lost 7 bases, J lost 7 bases, and 12 bases stayed unmatched. The CDR3 runs 15 residues.

As for this clonotype: Its ends do not fully match the called genes, so a read error is possible. The chain employs TRBV29-1 and TRBJ2-1, with 9 bases lining up with TRBD1. This CDR3 has 13 residues. Germline V gene sequence: CDR1 SQVTM, CDR2 ANQGSEA. CDR3 DNA sequence: TGCGGCGCCAACAGGGGGCCTTACAATGAGCATTTCTTC. Translated: CGANRGPYNEHFF.

In this sample, this clonotype turned up many times. The rearrangement joins TRBV29-1 to TRBJ2-3; 8 positions match TRBD2. From germline, CDR1 is SQVTM and CDR2 ANQGSEA. The V and J ends lost 6 bases and 5 bases, in that order; junction bases with no gene match: 4. The CDR3 runs to 12 residues. The CDR3 coding sequence is TGCAGCGTCGAGGCGGGGGGAGATACGCAGTATTTT. Amino acid sequence: CSVEAGGDTQYF.

Regarding this clonotype: At one end, the junction sequence differs from germline, possibly due to a read error. The V and J genes are TRBV6-1 and TRBJ2-2; weak D call: TRBD1 (5 bases). Germline CDR1 MNHNS, CDR2 SASEGT. The CDR3 runs to 16 residues. Written as DNA, the CDR3 is TGTGTCAGCAGCGACCGAGGCTTGGGGCCAAGTTGGGAGCTGTTTTTT. Translation: CVSSDRGLGPSWELFF.

This chain connects TRBV4-2 to TRBJ2-2; D gene ambiguous. From germline, CDR1 is LGHNA and CDR2 YNFKEQ. The CDR3 has 16 amino acids. CDR3 protein: CVNSQDLRTNTGELFF. CDR3 nucleotides: TGTGTTAACAGCCAAGATCTGAGGACCAACACCGGGGAGCTGTTTTTT.

A note on this clonotype: This may stem from a read error, because a much larger clone lies one nucleotide away. CDR3 protein: CASNSVGFAEALF. The CDR3 bases are TGTGCCAGCAACTCGGTCGGGTTCGCTGAAGCTCTCTTT. This chain joins TRBV28 and TRBJ1-1; D is uncertain. Germline V lookup: CDR1 MDHEN, CDR2 SYDVKM. The CDR3 sequence is 13 residues long.

V is TRBV5-1 and J is TRBJ2-3; D is undetermined. Germline CDR1 is SGHRS and CDR2 is YFSETQ. The CDR3 sequence is 13 residues long. CDR3 coding DNA: TGCGTCAGTAGCTTCCCCTACGCAGATACGCAGTATTTT. This codes for CVSSFPYADTQYF.

Comments on this clonotype: The junction does not match germline at one end; this may be a read error. The gene calls are TRBV18 and TRBJ1-1; possible D gene TRBD1, 6 bases. This CDR3 is built from 10 residues. Germline lookup yields CDR1 KGHSH and CDR2 LQKENI. The CDR3 loop reads CASHAGHLIF. The CDR3 DNA follows: TGTGCCAGTCATGCGGGACATCTGATTTTT.

As to this clonotype: A read error may produce the germline difference seen at one junction end. The chain uses TRBV4-1 and TRBJ1-5; D might be TRBD1 (6 bases). TRBJ2-3 explains the end of the DNA better; the J call may be wrong. This CDR3 has 13 residues. Looked up from germline, CDR1 is MGHRA and CDR2 is YSYEKL. For the CDR3, the DNA is TGCGCAAGCAACCAGGGGATGTCTCAGCCCCAGTATTTT. The encoded protein is CASNQGMSQPQYF.

Concerning this clonotype itself: One base away lies a much larger clone, so this may be a sequencing read error. In DNA, the CDR3 is TGCGCCAGCAGCTTGAGGGACAGGGTCACAGATAGGCAGTATTTT. This encodes CASSLRDRVTDRQYF. This chain joins TRBV5-1 and TRBJ2-3; 9 bases agree with TRBD1. Germline assignment: CDR1 SGHRS and CDR2 YFSETQ. The CDR3 spans 15 residues.

The chain couples TRBV30 to TRBJ2-1; D is perhaps TRBD1 or TRBD2 (5 bases each). With 4 bases removed from V and 8 bases from J, the gap between germline ends came to 15 bases. The CDR3 has 13 residues. Germline V gives CDR1 GTSNPN, CDR2 SVGIG (reference sequence). The CDR3 loop reads CAWNTGQEDEQFF. CDR3 sequence (DNA): TGTGCCTGGAATACGGGGCAGGAGGATGAGCAGTTCTTC.

This clonotype came up once. This could be a read error, since a much larger clone is one nucleotide away. The chain employs TRBV20-1 and TRBJ1-1, with D maybe TRBD1 (5 bases). The CDR3 covers 14 residues. The germline V gene has CDR1 DFQATT and CDR2 SNEGSKA (reference sequence). CDR3 in DNA: TGCTGTGCTAGGGGAGGGAGTAGGCAAACTGAAGCTTTCTTT. This gives the protein CCARGGSRQTEAFF.

This clonotype was found once. One end of the junction fails to match germline, which may point to a read error. This rearrangement joins TRBV11-3 to TRBJ2-1; D perhaps matches TRBD2 (6 bases). CDR3 size: 14 residues. Germline V gives CDR1 SGHNT, CDR2 YENEEA. CDR3 sequence reads: CASSSRGIDNEQSF. CDR3 nucleotide sequence: TGTGCCAGCAGCTCCCGCGGGATAGACAATGAACAGTCCTTC.

The V call is TRBV11-2, the J call TRBJ2-2; D uncertain. Germline values: CDR1 SGHAT, CDR2 FQNNGV. Trimming took 6 bases from V and 3 from J, leaving 11 bases between them. The CDR3 consists of 14 residues. This chain's CDR3 is CASSLGRDTGELFF. DNA of the CDR3: TGTGCCAGCAGTCTTGGTAGGGACACCGGGGAGCTGTTTTTT.

Comment on this clonotype: The junction and the germline gene differ at one end; a read error may be behind it. The rearrangement uses TRBV6-5 and TRBJ1-2, with D maybe TRBD1 (5 bases). Looked up from germline, CDR1 is MNHEY and CDR2 is SVGAGI. CDR3 length: 14 residues. The CDR3 loop is CTSSYSGGHYGYTF. CDR3 sequence (DNA): TGTACCAGCAGTTACTCGGGGGGTCACTATGGCTACACCTTC.

About this clonotype itself: Its ends do not fully match the called genes, so a read error is possible. The rearrangement uses TRBV11-2 and TRBJ2-1; D is undetermined. The CDR3 consists of 15 residues. The germline CDR1 and CDR2 sequences are SGHAT and FQNNGV. CDR3 coding DNA: TGTGCCGGCAGCTTAGAGCCCGCCTCCCACAATGAACAGTTCTTC. Translated: CAGSLEPASHNEQFF.

With respect to this clonotype: This may come from a read error, since a much larger clone is one base off. This chain joins TRBV20-1 and TRBJ1-4, with 7 bases that match TRBD1. With V trimmed by 7 bases and J by 5 bases, 7 bases remained unmatched. The CDR3 loop spans 13 amino acids. The germline V gene encodes CDR1 DFQATT and CDR2 SNEGSKA (reference sequence). CDR3 sequence: CSVSRTGNEKLFF. CDR3 nucleotides: TGCAGTGTTAGTCGGACAGGCAATGAAAAACTGTTTTTT.

The table lists this clonotype with a few counts. One end of the junction fails to match germline, which may point to a read error. This chain joins TRBV12-3 or TRBV12-4 and TRBJ2-2; the D gene is possibly TRBD2 (5 bases). The CDR3 totals 15 residues. The CDR3 coding sequence is TGTGCCAGCAGTTTCTATGGTACAGACACCGGGGAGCTCTTTTTT. Protein product: CASSFYGTDTGELFF.

This clonotype is a singleton in its sample. The chain has TRBV13 and TRBJ2-1; 9 positions agree with TRBD2. This CDR3 has 16 amino acids. Germline V CDR1 and CDR2: PRHDT, FYEKMQ (reference sequence). V lost 4 bases, J lost 4 bases, and 8 bases stayed unmatched. DNA for the CDR3: TGTGCCAGCAGCTCAGGGACTAGCTCCCGATACAATGAGCAGTTCTTC. Its translation: CASSSGTSSRYNEQFF.

Of note for this clonotype: The junction departs from germline at one end; a sequencing error may be responsible. This chain uses TRBV5-4 with TRBJ2-3; D is uncertain. The CDR3 loop spans 13 amino acids. Looked up from germline, CDR1 is SGHNT and CDR2 is YYREEE (reference sequence). The CDR3 loop reads CASSPLTAETQYF. CDR3 bases: TGTGCCAGCAGCCCGCTGACTGCAGAAACGCAGTATTTT.

The rearrangement joins TRBV12-3 or TRBV12-4 to TRBJ1-1; TRBD1 agrees at 7 bases. The CDR3 covers 17 residues. The V segment lost 6 bases and the J segment 5 bases; nucleotides outside the gene matches: 18. The CDR3 spells CASRSSIPTGSKTEAFF. The CDR3 DNA sequence: TGTGCCAGCAGATCCAGCATCCCGACAGGGAGTAAAACTGAAGCTTTCTTT.

This clonotype was picked up a small number of times. A much larger clonotype is one base distant, so this may be a read error. The chain links TRBV5-4 to TRBJ2-7, with 8 bases identical to TRBD1. This CDR3 is 13 amino acids long. The V gene's germline CDR1 is SGHNT and CDR2 YYREEE (reference sequence). Germline trimming cut 6 bases from V and 2 bases from J; bases unmatched to any gene: 4. The CDR3 sequence: CASTSDRAYEQYF. CDR3 bases: TGTGCCAGCACCTCGGACAGGGCCTACGAGCAGTACTTC.

Points on this clonotype: At one end, the junction sequence differs from germline, possibly due to a read error. The chain employs TRBV12-3 or TRBV12-4 and TRBJ1-1; D ambiguous. The CDR3 consists of 13 residues. The CDR3 loop is CASSLRQNTEVFF. CDR3 sequence (DNA): TGTGCCAGCAGCCTCAGGCAGAACACTGAAGTTTTCTTT.

With respect to this clonotype: An end of the junction differs from the germline gene, which may be a read error. V is TRBV11-2 and J is TRBJ2-3, with 9 bases aligning to TRBD2. The CDR3 runs to 15 residues. Per the germline V gene, CDR1 is SGHAT and CDR2 is FQNNGV. The CDR3 loop reads CASRPLGTSTDKQYF. In nucleotides, the CDR3 is TGTGCCAGCCGCCCCTTAGGGACTAGCACAGATAAGCAGTATTTT. Based on the CDR3 plus reference TRBV11-2 and TRBJ2-3, the full variable domain is EAGVAQSPRYKIIEKRQSVAFWCNPISGHATLYWYQQILGQGPKLLIQFQNNGVVDDSQLPKDRFSAERLKGVDSTLKIQPAKLEDSAVYLCASRPLGTSTDKQYFGPGTRLTVL.

As for this clonotype: The junction departs from germline at one end; a sequencing error may be responsible. V is TRBV29-1 and J is TRBJ1-2; 7 bases are a match to TRBD1. Per germline, CDR1 SQVTM and CDR2 ANQGSEA. This CDR3 has 15 amino acids. For the CDR3, the DNA is TGCAGCGTTGAAGATTGTAAGAGGACAGGCTATGACTACACCTTC. Encoded protein: CSVEDCKRTGYDYTF.